Below are 25 T cell receptor beta chains sequenced from a single sample in a study of OX40 agonist ivuxolimab in advanced cancers. Generated by immunoSEQ multiplex PCR, the TCRdb table keeps only in-frame clones and is missing some. The sample shows roughly 80,000 clones, approximately 91% of them seen only once. Sequences were derived from CD4+ or CD8+ T cells sorted from blood, sampled in a trial of the OX40 agonist ivuxolimab. The source of these receptors is an adult with an advanced solid tumor such as melanoma, head and neck, liver or kidney cancer.

The V call is TRBV4-2, the J call TRBJ2-5, with no clear D. V was trimmed by 4 bases and J by 5 bases, leaving 11 bases between them. The CDR3 contains 13 residues. CDR1 and CDR2 from the germline V gene are LGHNA and YNFKEQ. This CDR3 reads CASSPELRETQYF. The DNA of the CDR3 is TGTGCCAGCAGCCCCGAACTCAGGGAGACCCAGTACTTC.

The chain uses TRBV15 and TRBJ2-7; a possible D gene is TRBD2 (5 bases). This CDR3 contains 14 residues. Trimming pared 0 bases from V and 6 bases from J, leaving 12 bases between. Looked up from germline, CDR1 is LNHNV and CDR2 is YYDKDF (reference sequence). CDR3 coding DNA: TGTGCCACCAGCAGAGATTTAGGACGGGGCGAGCAGTACTTC. It is translated as CATSRDLGRGEQYF.

A note on this clone: Germline is not matched at one junction end, which may reflect a read error. V is TRBV6-6 and J is TRBJ2-5; 10 bases map to TRBD1. Germline CDR1 is MNHNY and CDR2 is SVGAGI (reference sequence). The CDR3 is made up of 13 amino acids. The CDR3 sequence: CASSGQGEDTQYF. In nucleotides, the CDR3 is TGTGCCAGCAGTGGACAGGGGGAAGATACCCAGTACTTC.

The chain is built from TRBV6-1 and TRBJ1-2, with TRBD1 matching 7 bases. With V trimmed by 6 bases and J by 2 bases, 9 bases remained unmatched. Germline CDR1 MNHNS, CDR2 SASEGT. The CDR3 is 15 amino acids. This chain's CDR3 is CASSLSQGPNYGYTF. The CDR3 DNA follows: TGTGCCAGCAGCCTCTCACAGGGGCCAAACTATGGCTACACCTTC.

The chain links TRBV29-1 to TRBJ2-3; D remains ambiguous. V lost 3 bases, J lost 6 bases, and 10 bases lay in between. Germline CDR1 reads SQVTM; CDR2 reads ANQGSEA. The CDR3 contains 12 residues. This chain's CDR3 is CSVDTGLDTQYF. The CDR3 DNA is TGCAGCGTTGATACCGGCTTGGATACGCAGTATTTT.

This clone was detected once. V and J are TRBV5-1 and TRBJ2-7; weak D call: TRBD2 (6 bases). Germline loops: CDR1 SGHRS, CDR2 YFSETQ. The CDR3 loop spans 15 amino acids. Deletions cut 2 bases from V and 3 bases from J, with 15 bases between. This chain's CDR3 is CASSFLGVDYYEQYF. DNA for the CDR3: TGCGCCAGCAGCTTCTTGGGGGTGGACTACTACGAGCAGTACTTC.

V gene TRBV28 combines with J gene TRBJ2-1; 7 bases line up with TRBD1. V was clipped by 11 bases and J by 6 bases; unmatched bases: 13. There are 14 residues in the CDR3. CDR1 is MDHEN and CDR2 is SYDVKM in the germline V gene. CDR3 sequence (DNA): TGTGCCTCTCAGGGGGTTGTCACAATCAATGAGCAGTTCTTC. As protein: CASQGVVTINEQFF.

The rearrangement joins TRBV7-2 to TRBJ1-5; D is possibly TRBD1 (6 bases). CDR1 and CDR2 from the germline V gene are SGHTA and FQGNSA. V gave up 2 bases and J gave up 6 bases, with 14 bases separating them. This CDR3 contains 15 residues. For the CDR3, the DNA is TGTGCCAGCAGCTTATATGGGGGGCTGAGTCAGCCCCAGCATTTT. It codes for CASSLYGGLSQPQHF.

V is TRBV7-2 and J is TRBJ1-5; D is undetermined. Trimming removed 2 bases from V and 1 base from J, with 6 bases in between. The germline CDR1 and CDR2 sequences are SGHTA and FQGNSA. The CDR3 length is 14 residues. CDR3 DNA: TGTGCCAGCAGCTTATTGAGCAGCAATCAGCCCCAGCATTTT. Translating gives CASSLLSSNQPQHF.

The V call is TRBV9, the J call TRBJ2-1; tentatively, D is TRBD1 (5 bases). Trimming cost V 6 bases and J 5 bases, with 6 bases left between them. The CDR3 is made up of 11 amino acids. Germline V gives CDR1 SGDLS, CDR2 YYNGEE. This CDR3 is CASTRDNEQFF. CDR3 sequence (DNA): TGTGCCAGCACCAGGGACAATGAGCAGTTCTTC. The full variable domain, completed using reference TRBV9 and TRBJ2-1, is DSGVTQTPKHLITATGQRVTLRCSPRSGDLSVYWYQQSLDQGLQFLIQYYNGEERAKGNILERFSAQQFPDLHSELNLSSLELGDSALYFCASTRDNEQFFGPGTRLTVL.

The chain carries TRBV25-1 and TRBJ1-2, with 8 nucleotides matching TRBD1. This CDR3 has 14 residues. The ends lost 3 bases at V and 8 bases at J; junction bases unmatched: 8. Germline CDR1 MGHDK, CDR2 SYGVNS. The CDR3 sequence: CASSEYGTGWGYTF. CDR3 DNA sequence: TGTGCCAGCAGTGAGTACGGGACAGGATGGGGCTACACCTTC.

The chain is built from TRBV5-1 and TRBJ2-1; 8 bases map to TRBD2. This CDR3 comprises 17 residues. J gave up 3 bases and V 0 bases, and 8 bases lay outside the gene matches. Germline V lookup: CDR1 SGHRS, CDR2 YFSETQ. The CDR3 region has the DNA TGCGCCAGCAGCTTGGGATCGGGTAGCGGGGTCTACAATGAGCAGTTCTTC. It encodes CASSLGSGSGVYNEQFF.

The rearrangement uses TRBV28 and TRBJ2-7; D is possibly TRBD2 (5 bases). The V end was cut by 5 bases, the J end by 3 bases, with 14 bases between. The CDR3 covers 14 residues. Germline loops: CDR1 MDHEN, CDR2 SYDVKM. CDR3 bases: TGTGCCAGCAGTATCGCCAATCGGGGCTACGAGCAGTACTTC. This translates into CASSIANRGYEQYF.

This chain connects TRBV19 to TRBJ2-2; 9 bases agree with TRBD2. Germline assignment: CDR1 LNHDA and CDR2 SQIVND (reference sequence). The junction had 9 bases not matched to a gene; V was cut back by 10 bases and J by 6 bases. CDR3 length: 14 residues. DNA of the CDR3: TGTGCCACCAAGGGGCTAGCGGGATCCGGGGAGCTGTTTTTT. Protein product: CATKGLAGSGELFF.

The V and J genes are TRBV11-2 and TRBJ2-1; 9 nucleotides line up with TRBD2. With V trimmed by 5 bases and J by 0 bases, 2 bases remained unmatched. Looked up from germline, CDR1 is SGHAT and CDR2 is FQNNGV. This CDR3 has 15 residues. The CDR3 sequence is CASSAAGGSYNEQFF. In DNA, the CDR3 is TGTGCCAGCAGCGCAGCGGGAGGCTCCTACAATGAGCAGTTCTTC.

The chain links TRBV6-5 to TRBJ2-7, with 8 positions matching TRBD1. With 5 bases clipped from V and 0 bases from J, the junction kept 6 bases outside the gene matches. Germline CDR1 MNHEY, CDR2 SVGAGI. This CDR3 comprises 15 residues. The CDR3 nucleotides are TGTGCCAGCAGTCTTTACAGGGGGAGCTCCTACGAGCAGTACTTC. Amino acids: CASSLYRGSSYEQYF.

The V gene is TRBV5-4, the J gene TRBJ2-6; the D is unclear. The CDR3 consists of 15 residues. The V end was cut by 5 bases, the J end by 0 bases, with 9 bases between. CDR1 SGHNT and CDR2 YYREEE come from the germline V gene (reference sequence). The CDR3 spells CASRDGSSGANVLTF. CDR3 DNA sequence: TGTGCCAGCAGGGACGGGTCCTCTGGGGCCAACGTCCTGACTTTC.

The CDR3 protein is CASGQAPNQPQHF. The CDR3 coding sequence is TGTGCTAGTGGCCAAGCGCCCAATCAGCCCCAGCATTTT. The gene calls are TRBV12-5 and TRBJ1-5, with D unresolved. CDR3 size: 13 residues. Between the trimmed V and J ends, which lost 6 bases and 3 bases, there was a span of 9 bases. CDR1 and CDR2 (germline): LGHNT, FRNRAP.

The rearrangement uses TRBV5-7 and TRBJ2-1; 9 nucleotides align to TRBD1. TRBV5-7 is recorded as an ORF, its role being uncertain. There are 17 residues in the CDR3. The J segment lost 4 bases and the V segment lost 4 bases, leaving 12 bases of the junction unmatched. This CDR3 reads CASSRGQGRTHYNEQFF. CDR3 nucleotides: TGTGCCAGCAGCCGAGGACAGGGGAGGACCCATTACAATGAGCAGTTCTTC.

CDR3 DNA sequence: TGTGCCACCAGCAGAGGGATAACAGCCATCGGGAGTGAGCAGTTCTTC. Protein product: CATSRGITAIGSEQFF. The rearrangement uses TRBV15 and TRBJ2-1; possibly TRBD2 for D (6 bases). Looked up from germline, CDR1 is LNHNV and CDR2 is YYDKDF (reference sequence). The CDR3 length is 16 residues. V lost 1 base and J 9 bases, leaving 19 bases between the germline ends.

The chain is built from TRBV5-1 and TRBJ2-3; 10 positions match TRBD1. Germline lookup yields CDR1 SGHRS and CDR2 YFSETQ. This CDR3 has 15 amino acids. Trimming at V came to 4 bases and at J to 1 base, leaving 3 bases not matched to a gene. The CDR3 coding sequence is TGCGCCAGCAGCGCCGGGACAGGGGGCACAGATACGCAGTATTTT. This sequence encodes CASSAGTGGTDTQYF.

Concerning this clone: This sample includes further DNA sequences coding for the same CDR3. The rearrangement joins TRBV5-1 to TRBJ1-3, with D possibly matching TRBD1 (5 bases). The germline V and J ends were trimmed by 4 bases and 0 bases, with 8 bases remaining between them. CDR1 is SGHRS and CDR2 is YFSETQ in the germline V gene. The length of the CDR3 is 14 residues. The CDR3: CASSLDSSGNTIYF. DNA for the CDR3: TGCGCCAGCAGCCTCGACAGCTCTGGAAACACCATATATTTT.

The chain carries TRBV7-9 and TRBJ2-2, with D possibly matching TRBD2 (5 bases). Trimming left V 5 bases short and J 7 bases short, with 11 bases between. CDR1 and CDR2 (germline): SEHNR, FQNEAQ (reference sequence). CDR3 length equals 13 residues. CDR3 protein: CASSPSAGGELFF. In DNA, the CDR3 is TGTGCCAGCAGCCCGTCGGCGGGCGGGGAGCTGTTTTTT. The complete variable domain, with remaining parts taken from reference TRBV7-9 and TRBJ2-2, reads DTGVSQNPRHKITKRGQNVTFRCDPISEHNRLYWYRQTLGQGPEFLTYFQNEAQLEKSRLLSDRFSAERPKGSFSTLEIQRTEQGDSAMYLCASSPSAGGELFFGEGSRLTVL.

The gene calls are TRBV18 and TRBJ2-3; D remains unclear. Trimming cost V 5 bases and J 2 bases, with 5 bases left between them. Per germline, CDR1 KGHSH and CDR2 LQKENI. CDR3 size: 12 residues. The CDR3 protein is CASSSSTDTQYF. CDR3 in DNA: TGTGCCAGCTCATCCTCCACAGATACGCAGTATTTT.

This sequence joins TRBV5-6 and TRBJ2-4; D perhaps matches TRBD1 (6 bases). Germline CDR1 is SGHDT and CDR2 is YYEEEE. V lost 5 bases and J 5 bases, leaving 14 bases between the germline ends. This CDR3 has 14 amino acids. The CDR3 DNA is TGTGCCAGCAGTATGGGACAAACCCAAAACATTCAGTACTTC. This sequence encodes CASSMGQTQNIQYF.